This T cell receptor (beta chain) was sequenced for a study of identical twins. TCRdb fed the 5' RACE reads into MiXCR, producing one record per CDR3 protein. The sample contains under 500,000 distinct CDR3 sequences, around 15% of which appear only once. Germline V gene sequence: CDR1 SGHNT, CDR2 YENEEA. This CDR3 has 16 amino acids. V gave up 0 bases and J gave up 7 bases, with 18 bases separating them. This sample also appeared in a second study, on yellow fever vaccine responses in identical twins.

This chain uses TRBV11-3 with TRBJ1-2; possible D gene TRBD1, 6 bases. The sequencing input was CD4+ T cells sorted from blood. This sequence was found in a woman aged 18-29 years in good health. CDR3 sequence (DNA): TGTGCCAGCAGCTTAGATCAGCCAGGGGTCGGACTTGGCTACACCTTC. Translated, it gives CASSLDQPGVGLGYTF.